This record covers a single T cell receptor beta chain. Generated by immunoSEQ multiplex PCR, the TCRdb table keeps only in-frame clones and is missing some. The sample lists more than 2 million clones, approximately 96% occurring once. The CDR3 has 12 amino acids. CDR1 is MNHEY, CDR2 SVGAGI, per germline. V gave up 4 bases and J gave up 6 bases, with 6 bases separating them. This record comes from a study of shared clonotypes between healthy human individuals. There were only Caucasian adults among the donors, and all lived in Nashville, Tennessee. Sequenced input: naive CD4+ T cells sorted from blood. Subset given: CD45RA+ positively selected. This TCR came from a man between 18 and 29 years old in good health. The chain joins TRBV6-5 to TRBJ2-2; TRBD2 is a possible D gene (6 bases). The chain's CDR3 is CASSWRAGELFF. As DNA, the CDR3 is TGTGCCAGCAGTTGGAGGGCCGGGGAGCTGTTTTTT.